These 2 T cell receptor beta chains originate from one sample sequenced in a study of shared clonotypes between healthy human individuals. Profiling relied on immunoSEQ multiplex PCR, and the TCRdb table lists in-frame clones only, not all of them. The sample lists about 670,000 clones; 55% to 75% were seen once. Sequenced input: memory CD4+ T cells sorted from blood. Stated subset: CD45RA-negative fraction. These receptors were collected from a woman younger than 45 in good health.

The V and J genes are TRBV2 and TRBJ2-2; TRBD1 matches 7 bases. The germline gives CDR1 SNHLY, CDR2 FYNNEI. The CDR3 covers 16 residues. J gave up 4 bases and V 6 bases, and 11 bases lay outside the gene matches. The CDR3, as DNA: TGTGCCAGCAGATACAGACAGGGTCCCATCACCGGGGAGCTGTTTTTT. It yields the protein CASRYRQGPITGELFF.

The chain is built from TRBV28 and TRBJ1-4; D not certain. The CDR3 has 15 residues. The V gene lost 9 bases and the J gene lost 0 bases, with 14 bases spanning the gap. Per germline, CDR1 MDHEN and CDR2 SYDVKM. Here the CDR3 reads CASKAVEATNEKLFF. The CDR3 DNA reads TGTGCCAGTAAAGCCGTGGAGGCAACTAATGAAAAACTGTTTTTT.